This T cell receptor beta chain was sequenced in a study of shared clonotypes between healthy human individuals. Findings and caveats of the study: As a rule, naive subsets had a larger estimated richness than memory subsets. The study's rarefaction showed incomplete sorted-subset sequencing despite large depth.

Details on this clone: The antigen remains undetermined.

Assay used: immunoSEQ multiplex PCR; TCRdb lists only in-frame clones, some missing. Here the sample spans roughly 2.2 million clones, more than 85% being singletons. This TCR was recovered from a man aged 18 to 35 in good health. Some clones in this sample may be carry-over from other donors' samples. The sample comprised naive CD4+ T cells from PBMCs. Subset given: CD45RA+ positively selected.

In DNA form, the CDR3 reads TGCGCCAGCAGCCAAGAACACGCGGGGGGGGAGCAGTACTTC. Protein product: CASSQEHAGGEQYF. The chain employs TRBV4-3 and TRBJ2-7; TRBD2 matches at 9 bases. The CDR3 consists of 14 residues. V lost 0 bases to trimming and J lost 7 bases; unmatched junction nucleotides: 4. CDR1 and CDR2 from the germline V gene are LGHNA and YSLEER.